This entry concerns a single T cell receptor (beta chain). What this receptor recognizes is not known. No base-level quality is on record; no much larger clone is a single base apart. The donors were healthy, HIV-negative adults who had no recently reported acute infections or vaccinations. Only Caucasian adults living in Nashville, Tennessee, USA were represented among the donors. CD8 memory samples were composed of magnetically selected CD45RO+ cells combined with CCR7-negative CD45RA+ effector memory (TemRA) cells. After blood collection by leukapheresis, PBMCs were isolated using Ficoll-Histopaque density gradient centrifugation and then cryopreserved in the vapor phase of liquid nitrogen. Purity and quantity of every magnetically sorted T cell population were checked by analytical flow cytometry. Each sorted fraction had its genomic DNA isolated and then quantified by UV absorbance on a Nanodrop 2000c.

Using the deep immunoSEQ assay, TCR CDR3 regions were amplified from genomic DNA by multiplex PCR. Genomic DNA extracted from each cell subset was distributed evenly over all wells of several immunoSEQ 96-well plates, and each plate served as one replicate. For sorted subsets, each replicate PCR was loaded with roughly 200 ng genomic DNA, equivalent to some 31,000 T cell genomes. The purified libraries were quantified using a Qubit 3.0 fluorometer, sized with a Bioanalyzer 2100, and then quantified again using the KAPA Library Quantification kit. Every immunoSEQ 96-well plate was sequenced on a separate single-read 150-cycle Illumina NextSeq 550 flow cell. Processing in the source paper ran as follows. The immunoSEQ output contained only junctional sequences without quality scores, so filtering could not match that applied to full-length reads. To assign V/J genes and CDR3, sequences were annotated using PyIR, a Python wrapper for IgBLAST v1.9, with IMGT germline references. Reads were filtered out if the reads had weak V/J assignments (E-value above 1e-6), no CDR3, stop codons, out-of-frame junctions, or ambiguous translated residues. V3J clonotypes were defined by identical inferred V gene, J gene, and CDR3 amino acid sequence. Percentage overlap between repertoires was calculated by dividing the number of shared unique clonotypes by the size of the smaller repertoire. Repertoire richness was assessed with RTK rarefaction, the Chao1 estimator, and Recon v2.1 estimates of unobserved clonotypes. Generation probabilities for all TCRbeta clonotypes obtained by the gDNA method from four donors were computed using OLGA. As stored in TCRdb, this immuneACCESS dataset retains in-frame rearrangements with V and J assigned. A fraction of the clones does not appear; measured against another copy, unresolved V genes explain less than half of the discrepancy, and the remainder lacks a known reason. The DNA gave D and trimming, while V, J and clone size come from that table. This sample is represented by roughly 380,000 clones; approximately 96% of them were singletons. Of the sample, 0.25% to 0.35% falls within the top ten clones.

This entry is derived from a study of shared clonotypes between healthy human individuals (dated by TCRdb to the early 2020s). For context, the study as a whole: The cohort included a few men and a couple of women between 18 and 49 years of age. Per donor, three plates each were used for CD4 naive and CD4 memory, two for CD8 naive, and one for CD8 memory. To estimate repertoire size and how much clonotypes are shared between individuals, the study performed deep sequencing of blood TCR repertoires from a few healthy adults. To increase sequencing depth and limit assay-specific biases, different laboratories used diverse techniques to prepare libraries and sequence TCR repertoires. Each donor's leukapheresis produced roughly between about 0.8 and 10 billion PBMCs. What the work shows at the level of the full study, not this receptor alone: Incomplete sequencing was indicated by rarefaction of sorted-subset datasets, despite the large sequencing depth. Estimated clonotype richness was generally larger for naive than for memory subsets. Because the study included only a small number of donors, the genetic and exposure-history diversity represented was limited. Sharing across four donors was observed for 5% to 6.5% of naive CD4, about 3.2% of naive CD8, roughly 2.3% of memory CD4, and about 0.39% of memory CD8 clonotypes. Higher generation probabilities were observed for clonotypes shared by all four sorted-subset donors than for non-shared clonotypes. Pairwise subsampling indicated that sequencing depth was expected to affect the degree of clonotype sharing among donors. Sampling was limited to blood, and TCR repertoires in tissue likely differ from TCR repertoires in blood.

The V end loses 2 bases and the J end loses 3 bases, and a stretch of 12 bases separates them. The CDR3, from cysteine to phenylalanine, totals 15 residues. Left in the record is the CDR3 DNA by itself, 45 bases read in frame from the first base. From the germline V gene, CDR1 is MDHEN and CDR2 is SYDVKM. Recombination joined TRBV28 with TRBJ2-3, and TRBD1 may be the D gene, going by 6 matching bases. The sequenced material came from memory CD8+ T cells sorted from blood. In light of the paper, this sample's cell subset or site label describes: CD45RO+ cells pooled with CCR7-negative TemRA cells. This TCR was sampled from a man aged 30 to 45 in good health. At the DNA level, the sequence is TGTGCCAGCAGTTTAAGGCAGGGGCGAACAGATACGCAGTATTTT. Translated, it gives CASSLRQGRTDTQYF.